A selection of T cell receptor beta chains follows, all from one sample in a study of blood T cell repertoires in COVID-19. Clones were read by immunoSEQ multiplex PCR, and TCRdb kept only the in-frame ones, dropping some. Here the sample spans 90,000 to 120,000 clones, roughly 80% being singletons. The sequenced sample consisted of peripheral blood. The receptors shown here come from a man aged 70-80 years with active or convalescent COVID-19. Both conserved end residues are part of each CDR3. A D gene is named only where the DNA matches it firmly. Expanded clones are given a class, and other clones once, few, many or no size at all.

d_gene,abundance,j_gene,v_gene,CDR3aa,CDR3nt
TRBD2,NA,TRBJ2-7,TRBV7-2,CASSEQTSGINEQYF,TGTGCCAGCAGCGAACAGACTAGCGGGATTAACGAGCAGTACTTC
TRBD2,NA,TRBJ2-3,TRBV25-1,CASRERGSTDTQYF,TGTGCCAGCAGAGAGCGGGGCAGCACAGATACGCAGTATTTT
NA,NA,TRBJ2-3,TRBV5-4,CASSGRTASTDTQYF,TGTGCCAGCAGCGGTCGGACAGCTAGCACAGATACGCAGTATTTT
NA,NA,TRBJ1-1,TRBV28,CASSSTGHLNTEAFF,TGTGCCAGCAGTTCGACGGGACACCTGAACACTGAAGCTTTCTTT
NA,NA,TRBJ1-6,TRBV5-1,CASSLGGYNSPLHF,TGCGCCAGCAGCTTGGGGGGCTACAATTCACCCCTCCACTTT
NA,NA,TRBJ2-3,TRBV5-5,CASSLEGEDTQYF,TGTGCCAGCAGCTTGGAGGGGGAAGATACGCAGTATTTT
TRBD2,NA,TRBJ2-5,TRBV18,CASSLILAGGQETQYF,TGTGCCAGCTCACTTATTTTAGCGGGAGGTCAAGAGACCCAGTACTTC
TRBD1,once,TRBJ2-3,TRBV5-1,CASSLGAAGGSTDTQYF,TGCGCCAGCAGCTTGGGTGCGGCAGGGGGTAGCACAGATACGCAGTATTTT
NA,NA,TRBJ2-3,TRBV5-1,CASSLQSHGVTDTQYF,TGCGCCAGCAGCTTGCAAAGTCACGGGGTCACAGATACGCAGTATTTT
TRBD2,NA,TRBJ2-3,TRBV30,CAWTSGTSTDTQYF,TGTGCCTGGACTAGCGGGACCAGCACAGATACGCAGTATTTT
NA,NA,TRBJ1-1,TRBV24-1,CATSKPRGEGEALITEAFF,TGTGCCACCAGCAAACCCCGGGGGGAGGGGGAAGCGTTGATCACTGAAGCTTTCTTT
NA,NA,TRBJ2-2,TRBV2,CASQLQGNTGELFF,TGTGCCAGCCAATTACAGGGGAACACCGGGGAGCTGTTTTTT
TRBD1,few,TRBJ1-2,TRBV6-5,CASSILGQGLFGYTF,TGTGCCAGCAGTATACTGGGACAGGGGCTTTTCGGCTACACCTTC
TRBD2,NA,TRBJ2-3,TRBV5-1,CASSAGDSTDTQYF,TGCGCCAGCAGCGCGGGGGACTCCACAGATACGCAGTATTTT
NA,NA,TRBJ1-1,TRBV19,CASSYQGTNTEAFF,TGTGCCAGTAGTTACCAGGGTACGAACACTGAAGCTTTCTTT
NA,few,TRBJ2-7,TRBV20-1,CSASGRGTLKFSYEQYF,TGCAGTGCCAGTGGTCGGGGGACCTTAAAATTCTCCTACGAGCAGTACTTC
NA,NA,TRBJ1-2,TRBV16,CASSPPGNNYGYTF,TGTGCCAGCAGCCCCCCCGGGAACAACTATGGCTACACCTTC
NA,NA,TRBJ1-2,TRBV25-1,CASSAGGLSHGYTF,TGTGCCAGCAGTGCTGGGGGCCTTTCTCATGGCTACACCTTC
TRBD1,NA,TRBJ1-3,TRBV25-1,CASSHDRVPGNTIYF,TGTGCCAGCAGTCATGACAGGGTCCCTGGAAACACCATATATTTT
NA,few,TRBJ1-5,TRBV6-1,CASSEGGGRDYQPQHF,TGTGCCAGCAGTGAAGGGGGGGGAAGAGACTACCAGCCCCAGCATTTT
NA,NA,TRBJ2-1,TRBV7-2,CASSSGPGGQYNEQFF,TGTGCCAGCAGCTCCGGACCCGGGGGGCAATACAATGAGCAGTTCTTC
NA,few,TRBJ2-7,TRBV5-1,CASSLAQGVEQYF,TGCGCCAGCAGCTTAGCACAGGGAGTGGAGCAGTACTTC
NA,NA,TRBJ1-5,TRBV5-6,CASSFGQSNQPQHF,TGTGCCAGCAGCTTTGGGCAGTCCAATCAGCCCCAGCATTTT
TRBD2,NA,TRBJ2-3,TRBV5-6,CASSSLGAGVEDTQYF,TGTGCCAGCAGCTCCTTAGGAGCGGGAGTTGAAGATACGCAGTATTTT
NA,NA,TRBJ1-1,TRBV28,CASSPSTGTEAFF,TGTGCCAGCAGTCCCTCGACAGGTACTGAAGCTTTCTTT
NA,few,TRBJ1-2,TRBV15,CATSGAGFGYTF,TGTGCCACCAGCGGGGCGGGGTTTGGCTACACCTTC
TRBD1,few,TRBJ1-2,TRBV11-2,CASSSRTGYYGYTF,TGTGCCAGCAGCTCAAGGACAGGGTACTATGGCTACACCTTC
NA,once,TRBJ1-2,TRBV6-6,CASSYLGESNYGYTF,TGTGCCAGCAGTTACCTCGGGGAGTCTAACTATGGCTACACCTTC
NA,NA,TRBJ2-6,TRBV5-1,CASSRGFSSGANVLTF,TGCGCCAGCAGCCGGGGGTTTTCATCTGGGGCCAACGTCCTGACTTTC
NA,NA,TRBJ1-3,TRBV5-1,CASSPAQGNGNTIYF,TGCGCCAGCAGCCCCGCCCAGGGGAATGGAAACACCATATATTTT
TRBD1,NA,TRBJ1-1,TRBV27,CASSSRQGTEAFF,TGTGCCAGCAGCTCGCGACAGGGGACTGAAGCTTTCTTT
NA,NA,TRBJ1-1,TRBV7-9,CASSLSADTEAFF,TGTGCCAGCAGCTTATCCGCAGACACTGAAGCTTTCTTT
TRBD2,few,TRBJ2-7,TRBV5-1,CASSGTSGNHEQYF,TGCGCCAGCAGTGGGACTAGCGGGAACCACGAGCAGTACTTC
TRBD1,NA,TRBJ1-2,TRBV6-1,CASSEGQGAGYGYTF,TGTGCCAGCAGTGAGGGACAGGGGGCGGGATATGGCTACACCTTC
NA,NA,TRBJ2-2,TRBV6-5,CASSYIGGTGELFF,TGTGCCAGCAGTTACATCGGGGGAACCGGGGAGCTGTTTTTT
NA,NA,TRBJ2-5,TRBV18,CASSPPQGTETQYF,TGTGCCAGCTCACCACCGCAGGGAACGGAGACCCAGTACTTC
NA,NA,TRBJ2-1,TRBV19,CASSRSLSNSYNEQFF,TGTGCCAGTAGCCGGTCCTTATCTAACTCCTACAATGAGCAGTTCTTC
TRBD1,NA,TRBJ1-2,TRBV4-2,CASSQDRVGYYGYTF,TGTGCCAGCAGCCAGGACAGGGTAGGGTACTATGGCTACACCTTC
NA,NA,TRBJ2-2,TRBV29-1,CSAAGTPNTGELFF,TGCAGCGCTGCGGGGACGCCGAACACCGGGGAGCTGTTTTTT
TRBD2,NA,TRBJ2-7,TRBV7-2,CASSKGLARYEQYF,TGTGCCAGCAGCAAGGGACTAGCAAGGTACGAGCAGTACTTC